The table lists the clone carrying this TCR beta chain with a few counts. All donors were Caucasian adults living in Nashville, Tennessee. CD4+ cell separation produced CD45RA+ naive and CD45RA-negative memory subsets. Germline V gene data show CDR1 as GTSNPN and CDR2 as SVGIG (reference sequence). J was trimmed by 2 bases and V by 3 bases; bases with no gene match: 8. This CDR3 has 15 amino acids. The method was immunoSEQ multiplex PCR; TCRdb's version includes in-frame clones alone and lacks a portion of them. Of some 200,000 clones listed, approximately 61% are singletons. The data were taken from a study of shared clonotypes between healthy human individuals. On the study more broadly: Donor composition was a couple of women and a few men, aged 18 to 49.

The sequenced sample was memory CD4+ T cells sorted from blood. Subset in this sample: CD45RA-negative fraction. The sequence came from a man aged 25-40 years in good health. The gene calls are TRBV30 and TRBJ2-3; 7 bases agree with TRBD1. The CDR3: CAWRQQGSHTDTQYF. CDR3 coding DNA: TGTGCCTGGAGGCAACAGGGGTCCCACACAGATACGCAGTATTTT.